This entry lists 10 T cell receptor beta chains sequenced from one sample in a study of STAT5B mutations in CD4+ large granular lymphocyte leukemia. The table came from immunoSEQ multiplex PCR; TCRdb's copy has only in-frame clones and leaves some out. The sample consists of 8,000 to 10,000 clones, under 90% of them appearing once. Material: PBMCs. The receptors come from a woman in her seventies with CD4+ T-cell large granular lymphocyte leukemia.

The rearrangement uses TRBV9 and TRBJ1-5, with no clear D. V shed 4 bases and J shed 3 bases, with 14 bases lying between them. The germline V gene encodes CDR1 SGDLS and CDR2 YYNGEE. This CDR3 has 15 residues. This chain's CDR3 is CASSPEGQVNQPQHF. The CDR3 DNA sequence: TGTGCCAGCAGCCCAGAAGGGCAGGTCAATCAGCCCCAGCATTTT.

The V and J genes are TRBV5-1 and TRBJ1-2, with 10 bases identical to TRBD1. J was trimmed by 6 bases and V by 3 bases; bases with no gene match: 14. Germline CDR1 and CDR2: SGHRS and YFSETQ. This CDR3 spans 17 amino acids. CDR3: CASSSDNTIGQGDGYTF. In nucleotides, the CDR3 is TGCGCCAGCAGCTCCGACAACACTATCGGACAGGGGGATGGCTACACCTTC.

The rearrangement uses TRBV7-8 and TRBJ1-2; D uncertain. The CDR3 totals 13 residues. Germline V CDR1 and CDR2: SGHVS, FQNEAQ. Between the trimmed V and J ends, which lost 1 base and 4 bases, there was a span of 7 bases. For the CDR3, the DNA is TGTGCCAGCAGCTTAGGGTACTCCTATGGCTACACCTTC. Translating gives CASSLGYSYGYTF.

V usage is TRBV7-2 and J usage is TRBJ2-1, with 10 positions matching TRBD2. Germline loops: CDR1 SGHTA, CDR2 FQGNSA. The CDR3 runs to 16 residues. With 1 base clipped from V and 5 bases from J, the junction kept 5 bases outside the gene matches. The CDR3 DNA follows: TGTGCCAGCAGCTTAGGGTCTAGCGGGGGTCACAATGAGCAGTTCTTC. As protein: CASSLGSSGGHNEQFF. The complete variable domain, with remaining parts taken from reference TRBV7-2 and TRBJ2-1, reads GAGVSQSPSNKVTEKGKDVELRCDPISGHTALYWYRQSLGQGLEFLIYFQGNSAPDKSGLPSDRFSAERTGGSVSTLTIQRTQQEDSAVYLCASSLGSSGGHNEQFFGPGTRLTVL.

V usage is TRBV4-2 and J usage is TRBJ2-6; D is perhaps TRBD2 (6 bases). The CDR3 sequence is 19 residues long. Trimming took off 4 bases at V and 0 bases at J, with 19 bases between the two ends. Germline-derived CDR1 and CDR2 are LGHNA and YNFKEQ. CDR3: CASSRPLGGALSGANVLTF. The CDR3 DNA reads TGTGCCAGCAGCCGCCCTCTGGGCGGGGCCCTCTCTGGGGCCAACGTCCTGACTTTC.

The chain joins TRBV5-4 to TRBJ2-1; a possible D gene is TRBD2 (7 bases). The CDR3 consists of 13 residues. Deletions cut 4 bases from V and 9 bases from J, with 14 bases between. Germline-derived CDR1 and CDR2 are SGHNT and YYREEE (reference sequence). In DNA form, the CDR3 reads TGTGCCAGCAGCAAGGGGGGGGGCGGTGAGCAGTTCTTC. Protein sequence: CASSKGGGGEQFF.

The chain has TRBV10-3 and TRBJ2-7; 10 positions agree with TRBD1. With 7 bases clipped from V and 2 bases from J, the junction kept 5 bases outside the gene matches. Germline V gene sequence: CDR1 ENHRY, CDR2 SYGVKD. CDR3 length: 14 amino acids. The CDR3, as DNA: TGTGCCATCAATGGACAGGGGGGGCCCTACGAGCAGTACTTC. Its protein product is CAINGQGGPYEQYF.

Turning to this clone: The sample holds other DNA sequences that translate to the same CDR3. J is TRBJ1-6 and V is TRBV6-5, with a weak D call TRBD1 (6 bases). The CDR3 totals 15 residues. Trimming cost V 5 bases and J 0 bases, with 8 bases left between them. Germline assignment: CDR1 MNHEY and CDR2 SVGAGI. CDR3: CASSQGTSYNSPLHF. The CDR3 region has the DNA TGTGCCAGCAGTCAGGGGACCTCCTATAATTCACCCCTCCACTTT.

The V gene is TRBV28, the J gene TRBJ2-5; D gene unclear. V was cut by 0 bases and J by 2 bases, with 7 bases left in between. From germline, CDR1 is MDHEN and CDR2 SYDVKM. CDR3 size: 14 residues. The CDR3 sequence is CASSLWASQETQYF. In nucleotides, the CDR3 is TGTGCCAGCAGTTTATGGGCTAGTCAAGAGACCCAGTACTTC.

In its sample, this clone was seen a few times. The rearrangement links TRBV5-1 to TRBJ2-1, with unresolved D. The CDR3 contains 13 residues. CDR1 SGHRS and CDR2 YFSETQ come from the germline V gene. V was clipped by 0 bases and J by 8 bases, with 9 bases between them. The CDR3 here is CASSLASGYEQFF. The CDR3 region has the DNA TGCGCCAGCAGCTTGGCCTCGGGTTATGAGCAGTTCTTC. Filled out from reference TRBV5-1 and TRBJ2-1, the complete variable domain reads KAGVTQTPRYLIKTRGQQVTLSCSPISGHRSVSWYQQTPGQGLQFLFEYFSETQRNKGNFPGRFSGRQFSNSRSEMNVSTLELGDSALYLCASSLASGYEQFFGPGTRLTVL.